These 31 T cell receptor beta chains were all obtained from the same sample, sequenced in a study of control samples from healthy donors and cancer patients. This table comes from immunoSEQ multiplex PCR, and its TCRdb copy is limited to in-frame clones, with some not included. The sample carries roughly 88,000 clones, roughly nine tenths recorded once. The sequencing sample was made of blood. The receptors were gathered from a woman in her 30s in good health.

In its sample, this clone was seen once. The chain has TRBV9 and TRBJ2-7; 8 nucleotides align to TRBD1. CDR3 size: 14 residues. In germline, CDR1 is SGDLS, CDR2 YYNGEE. V trimming: 3 bases; J trimming: 4 bases; junction bases outside the gene matches: 6. The chain's CDR3 is CASSDSGGGYEQYF. CDR3 sequence (DNA): TGTGCCAGCAGCGATTCAGGGGGCGGATACGAGCAGTACTTC.

The rearrangement joins TRBV7-9 to TRBJ1-3; D call uncertain. Germline CDR1 is SEHNR and CDR2 is FQNEAQ (reference sequence). V was pared by 2 bases and J by 0 bases, with 5 bases between. The CDR3 sequence is 14 residues long. The CDR3 reads CASSLRGSGNTIYF. The CDR3 DNA sequence: TGTGCCAGCAGCTTACGGGGCTCTGGAAACACCATATATTTT.

This clone was counted between two and nine times. The chain recombines TRBV19 with TRBJ2-7; D is possibly TRBD2 (6 bases). CDR3 length equals 17 residues. The V gene lost 3 bases and the J gene lost 7 bases, with 25 bases spanning the gap. From germline, CDR1 is LNHDA and CDR2 SQIVND (reference sequence). Here the CDR3 reads CASSISSEGPFVGEQYF. CDR3 bases: TGTGCCAGTAGTATCAGTTCGGAGGGACCCTTCGTCGGAGAGCAGTACTTC.

The gene calls are TRBV9 and TRBJ2-2; no reliable D call. V was trimmed by 1 base and J by 5 bases, leaving 0 bases between them. The germline CDR1 and CDR2 sequences are SGDLS and YYNGEE. The CDR3 is 11 amino acids. Here the CDR3 DNA reads TGTGCCAGCAGCGTAACCGGGGAGCTGTTTTTT. This codes for CASSVTGELFF.

This clone was picked up one time. This chain connects TRBV19 to TRBJ1-1; D not certain. V was trimmed by 3 bases and J by 7 bases, leaving 6 bases between them. The CDR3 is 11 amino acids. CDR1 and CDR2 from the germline V gene are LNHDA and SQIVND (reference sequence). The CDR3 DNA follows: TGTGCCAGTAGTATCGGACTTGAAGCTTTCTTT. Its translation is CASSIGLEAFF.

CDR3 sequence: CASSLQGGGRCTF. The DNA for the CDR3 is TGTGCCAGCAGTTTACAGGGAGGGGGACGTTGCACCTTC. The chain recombines TRBV6-5 with TRBJ1-2; D may be TRBD1 (6 bases). Germline-derived CDR1 and CDR2 are MNHEY and SVGAGI. The CDR3 is made up of 13 amino acids. Trimming removed 4 bases at V and 13 bases at J, with 19 bases between.

The chain joins TRBV19 to TRBJ1-5, with TRBD1 matching 7 bases. There are 15 residues in the CDR3. The trim removed 4 bases at V and 6 bases at J, leaving 9 bases unmatched. Germline lookup yields CDR1 LNHDA and CDR2 SQIVND (reference sequence). Written as DNA, the CDR3 is TGTGCCAGTAGTACAGGGGGTGGGCGAAGTCAGCCCCAGCATTTT. This translates into CASSTGGGRSQPQHF.

This chain uses TRBV18 with TRBJ1-6; unclear D gene. Trimming cost V 4 bases and J 10 bases, with 11 bases left between them. The germline gives CDR1 KGHSH, CDR2 LQKENI. The CDR3 runs 13 residues. The CDR3 nucleotides read TGTGCCAGCTCACAGGGTTTAGAATCACCCCTCCACTTT. Protein product: CASSQGLESPLHF.

The gene calls are TRBV2 and TRBJ2-1, with a possible D match to TRBD2 (6 bases). V lost 7 bases, J lost 5 bases, and 15 bases lay in between. Germline V gene sequence: CDR1 SNHLY, CDR2 FYNNEI. The CDR3 spans 14 residues. The CDR3 DNA sequence: TGTGCCAGCAATCGACTAGAACCCCACAATGAGCAGTTCTTC. This sequence encodes CASNRLEPHNEQFF.

This chain uses TRBV29-1 with TRBJ2-2; D is perhaps TRBD2 (5 bases). Germline CDR1 reads SQVTM; CDR2 reads ANQGSEA. This CDR3 comprises 14 residues. V dropped 5 bases and J dropped 6 bases, with 16 bases sitting between them. The CDR3 bases are TGCAGCGTTAAATTCCGGGGTCCGGCCGGGGAGCTGTTTTTT. It is translated as CSVKFRGPAGELFF.

The rearrangement links TRBV27 to TRBJ1-1, with D uncertain. Germline values: CDR1 MNHEY, CDR2 SMNVEV (reference sequence). Trimming stripped 3 bases from V and 6 bases from J, with 14 bases between. This CDR3 has 14 residues. The CDR3: CASSFHTRAAEAFF. The CDR3 nucleotides are TGTGCCAGCAGTTTTCATACTAGAGCGGCTGAAGCTTTCTTT.

This chain uses TRBV7-6 with TRBJ2-1, with D maybe TRBD2 (7 bases). Deletions cut 3 bases from V and 4 bases from J, with 16 bases between. This CDR3 has 16 amino acids. The germline CDR1 and CDR2 sequences are SGHVS and FNYEAQ. The chain's CDR3 is CASSLGGLAVYNEQFF. For the CDR3, the DNA is TGTGCCAGCAGCTTGGGGGGGCTAGCGGTATACAATGAGCAGTTCTTC. The variable domain in full, with the rest retrieved from reference TRBV7-6 and TRBJ2-1, is GAGVSQSPRYKVTKRGQDVALRCDPISGHVSLYWYRQALGQGPEFLTYFNYEAQQDKSGLPNDRFSAERPEGSISTLTIQRTEQRDSAMYRCASSLGGLAVYNEQFFGPGTRLTVL.

The J gene is TRBJ1-2, the V gene TRBV5-5; D is ambiguous. Germline V gives CDR1 SGHKS, CDR2 YYEKEE (reference sequence). With 1 base removed from V and 3 bases from J, the gap between germline ends came to 7 bases. The CDR3 sequence is 13 residues long. The CDR3 region has the DNA TGTGCCAGCAGCTTGCTCCGGGACTATGGCTACACCTTC. Translating it yields CASSLLRDYGYTF. Using reference TRBV5-5 and TRBJ1-2 for the parts outside the CDR3, the full variable domain is DAGVTQSPTHLIKTRGQQVTLRCSPISGHKSVSWYQQVLGQGPQFIFQYYEKEERGRGNFPDRFSARQFPNYSSELNVNALLLGDSALYLCASSLLRDYGYTFGSGTRLTVV.

J is TRBJ2-5 and V is TRBV5-4, with 12 bases that match TRBD2. CDR1 is SGHNT, CDR2 YYREEE, per germline (reference sequence). V gave up 4 bases and J gave up 5 bases; unmatched junction bases: 6. This CDR3 has 15 residues. The CDR3 DNA reads as TGTGCCAGCAGCGCCGCTAGCGGGGGGGCGGAGACCCAGTACTTC. This sequence encodes CASSAASGGAETQYF.

This chain uses TRBV12-5 with TRBJ2-6; D is unresolved. This CDR3 comprises 13 residues. V gave up 4 bases and J gave up 2 bases, with 3 bases separating them. The germline gives CDR1 LGHNT, CDR2 FRNRAP. The CDR3 loop is CASGSAGANVLTF. DNA for the CDR3: TGTGCTAGTGGTTCGGCTGGGGCCAACGTCCTGACTTTC.

This chain links TRBV19 with TRBJ2-6, with D possibly matching TRBD1 (6 bases). Between the trimmed V and J ends, which lost 3 bases and 4 bases, there was a span of 13 bases. The CDR3 length is 16 residues. Germline values: CDR1 LNHDA, CDR2 SQIVND (reference sequence). This CDR3 reads CASSMVGALGANVLTF. The DNA of the CDR3 is TGTGCCAGTAGTATGGTGGGGGCGCTCGGGGCCAACGTCCTGACTTTC.

The chain is built from TRBV6-5 and TRBJ2-1; D might be TRBD2 (5 bases). Germline V gene sequence: CDR1 MNHEY, CDR2 SVGAGI. The germline V and J ends were trimmed by 4 bases and 2 bases, with 12 bases remaining between them. The CDR3 has 15 residues. DNA for the CDR3: TGTGCCAGCAGTTCGCGGAGGAGCCCCTACAATGAGCAGTTCTTC. Protein: CASSSRRSPYNEQFF.

This clone was observed a handful of times. The chain has TRBV18 and TRBJ2-2; 8 nucleotides align to TRBD2. This CDR3 spans 17 amino acids. Trimming took 3 bases from V and 4 from J; bases not matched to a gene: 10. Germline V lookup: CDR1 KGHSH, CDR2 LQKENI. The CDR3 loop is CASSPLSGARVTGELFF. CDR3 coding DNA: TGTGCCAGCTCACCTCTTAGCGGGGCACGAGTCACCGGGGAGCTGTTTTTT.

The CDR3 protein is CASSPDRTYEQYF. CDR3 nucleotides: TGTGCCAGCAGCCCGGACAGGACCTACGAGCAGTACTTC. The chain is built from TRBV5-8 and TRBJ2-7; the match to TRBD1 covers 7 bases. V dropped 4 bases and J dropped 2; count of bases not matched to a gene: 3. The germline gives CDR1 SGHTS, CDR2 YDEGEE. The CDR3 is 13 amino acids.

On this clone: This same CDR3 is encoded by further DNA sequences in the sample. V gene TRBV7-9 combines with J gene TRBJ1-6; TRBD1 matches at 7 bases. V was pared by 1 base and J by 4 bases, with 4 bases of the junction left unmatched. This CDR3 is built from 16 residues. Germline values: CDR1 SEHNR, CDR2 FQNEAQ (reference sequence). This chain's CDR3 is CASSLGQGFYNSPLHF. CDR3 bases: TGTGCCAGCAGCTTAGGACAGGGCTTTTATAATTCACCCCTCCACTTT. Drawing the rest from reference TRBV7-9 and TRBJ1-6, the complete variable domain is DTGVSQNPRHKITKRGQNVTFRCDPISEHNRLYWYRQTLGQGPEFLTYFQNEAQLEKSRLLSDRFSAERPKGSFSTLEIQRTEQGDSAMYLCASSLGQGFYNSPLHFGNGTRLTVT.

This clone was seen a handful of times. This chain connects TRBV7-9 to TRBJ2-7, with unresolved D. With 3 bases removed from V and 3 bases from J, the gap between germline ends came to 3 bases. From germline, CDR1 is SEHNR and CDR2 FQNEAQ (reference sequence). The CDR3 covers 11 residues. CDR3 loop: CASSFRYEQYF. DNA for the CDR3: TGTGCCAGCAGCTTCCGCTACGAGCAGTACTTC.

This rearrangement joins TRBV5-4 to TRBJ2-2; tentative D call: TRBD1 (6 bases). CDR1 is SGHNT and CDR2 is YYREEE in the germline V gene (reference sequence). The CDR3 sequence is 17 residues long. V was cut by 5 bases and J by 7 bases, with 24 bases left in between. As DNA, the CDR3 is TGTGCCAGCAGGTTTAGCGACAGGTTAAACTTCAACGGGGAGCTGTTTTTT. Protein: CASRFSDRLNFNGELFF.

The J gene is TRBJ1-2, the V gene TRBV27, with D unresolved. V lost 5 bases and J 2 bases, leaving 12 bases between the germline ends. In germline, CDR1 is MNHEY, CDR2 SMNVEV (reference sequence). The CDR3 totals 14 residues. CDR3 coding DNA: TGTGCCAGCAGTCTCGGTGGGCCCAACTATGGCTACACCTTC. The encoded protein is CASSLGGPNYGYTF.

This chain uses TRBV7-7 with TRBJ2-2; TRBD1 might be the D (5 bases). Trimming removed 1 base from V and 0 bases from J, with 6 bases in between. Germline CDR1 and CDR2: SSHAT and FNYEAQ (reference sequence). CDR3 length: 15 residues. The CDR3 DNA reads as TGTGCCAGCAGCTTAGGGACACCGAACACCGGGGAGCTGTTTTTT. It encodes CASSLGTPNTGELFF. Full variable domain (missing parts from reference TRBV7-7 and TRBJ2-2): GAGVSQSPRYKVTKRGQDVTLRCDPISSHATLYWYQQALGQGPEFLTYFNYEAQPDKSGLPSDRFSAERPEGSISTLTIQRTEQRDSAMYRCASSLGTPNTGELFFGEGSRLTVL.

This clone turned up a few times. CDR3 in DNA: TGTGCCAGCAGCGTAGCTACATCTACAGGGGGCGCAACAGATACGCAGTATTTT. This translates into CASSVATSTGGATDTQYF. The chain has TRBV9 and TRBJ2-3; 9 bases agree with TRBD1. Germline V CDR1 and CDR2: SGDLS, YYNGEE. The CDR3 is 18 amino acids. After removal of 0 bases from V and 3 bases from J, the junction contained 11 bases not matched to a gene.

V gene TRBV5-1 combines with J gene TRBJ2-3, with 11 bases aligning to TRBD2. From germline, CDR1 is SGHRS and CDR2 YFSETQ. J gave up 1 base and V 5 bases, and 3 bases lay outside the gene matches. This CDR3 is built from 15 residues. The CDR3 loop reads CASRLAGGGTDTQYF. The CDR3 DNA reads TGCGCCAGCAGATTAGCGGGAGGGGGCACAGATACGCAGTATTTT.

J is TRBJ1-5 and V is TRBV18, with 8 bases matching TRBD1. The CDR3 is 15 residues long. Losses at the gene ends were 6 bases for V and 3 bases for J; bases not matched to a gene: 7. The germline V gene has CDR1 KGHSH and CDR2 LQKENI. CDR3 sequence (DNA): TGTGCCAGCTCCCCGGGACAGGTCCTCAATCAGCCCCAGCATTTT. As protein: CASSPGQVLNQPQHF.

The CDR3 region is CASGPGSGGEKLFF. For the CDR3, the DNA is TGTGCTAGTGGCCCGGGCTCAGGCGGGGAAAAACTGTTTTTT. The gene calls are TRBV12-5 and TRBJ1-4; no firm D call. The germline CDR1 and CDR2 sequences are LGHNT and FRNRAP. Between the trimmed V and J ends, which lost 6 bases and 8 bases, there was a span of 16 bases. This CDR3 has 14 residues. Drawing the rest from reference TRBV12-5 and TRBJ1-4, the complete variable domain is DARVTQTPRHKVTEMGQEVTMRCQPILGHNTVFWYRQTMMQGLELLAYFRNRAPLDDSGMPKDRFSAEMPDATLATLKIQPSEPRDSAVYFCASGPGSGGEKLFFGSGTQLSVL.

This chain connects TRBV18 to TRBJ1-5; no firm D call. Germline V gives CDR1 KGHSH, CDR2 LQKENI. The CDR3 loop spans 15 amino acids. With 3 bases removed from V and 1 base from J, the gap between germline ends came to 10 bases. The DNA for the CDR3 is TGTGCCAGCTCACCTATGTTCGGGAGCAATCAGCCCCAGCATTTT. It specifies CASSPMFGSNQPQHF.

V usage is TRBV28 and J usage is TRBJ1-5; 7 nucleotides match TRBD1. The CDR3 loop spans 15 amino acids. The junction had 4 bases not matched to a gene; V was cut back by 5 bases and J by 0 bases. The germline V gene has CDR1 MDHEN and CDR2 SYDVKM. The CDR3 region is CASSLGQVSNQPQHF. In DNA form, the CDR3 reads TGTGCCAGCAGTCTCGGACAGGTTAGCAATCAGCCCCAGCATTTT.

This clone was counted once. This chain connects TRBV5-5 to TRBJ1-2, with 7 bases that match TRBD1. CDR1 is SGHKS, CDR2 YYEKEE, per germline (reference sequence). V was clipped by 4 bases and J by 0 bases; unmatched bases: 6. The CDR3 runs to 15 residues. CDR3 DNA: TGTGCCAGCAGCCCATGGACAGGTTCTAACTATGGCTACACCTTC. This translates into CASSPWTGSNYGYTF.